This T cell receptor beta chain was captured by sequencing in a study of regulatory T cells in long-lasting Graves disease. Trimming stripped 4 bases from V and 12 bases from J, with 22 bases between. CDR3 length: 14 residues. From germline, CDR1 is MNHEY and CDR2 SMNVEV (reference sequence). Time point denoted: persistent/refractory GD, antithyroid drugs over 5 years with positive TRAb. PBMC-extracted RNA yielded the TCR library. Construction of the TCR beta libraries employed iRepertoire HTBI primers in conjunction with Arm-PCR of CDR3 regions. TCRdb recomputed calls from the multiplex PCR reads with MiXCR, one row per CDR3 protein. The sample records a few hundred thousand distinct CDR3 sequences, around 22% being singletons.

This chain uses TRBV27 with TRBJ2-7; tentatively, D is TRBD2 (6 bases). The starting material was peripheral blood mononuclear cells (PBMCs), obtained when the disease was refractory, from a patient treated with antithyroid drugs. The TCR was taken from a female donor with Graves disease. Here the CDR3 DNA reads TGTGCCAGCAGTTGGCCTGGGACTGCCACGCATCCGTACTTC. It is translated as CASSWPGTATHPYF.